The sample holds many counts of the clone carrying this T cell receptor (beta chain). What it binds is unknown. This entry is derived from a study of T cell repertoires in cytomegalovirus infection. Across the whole study: Indicated by public TCR beta signatures were CMV infection and matching HLA type.

This CDR3 is 15 amino acids long. Germline V gene sequence: CDR1 SGHRS, CDR2 YFSETQ. Germline trimming cut 4 bases from V and 3 bases from J; bases unmatched to any gene: 6. Whole-study results and caveats: HLA-C-restricted CMV-specific TCR beta clonotypes prevailed in the ex vivo response.

MiXCR, run by TCRdb on the reads, gives a single entry per CDR3 protein. The table lists some 300,000 distinct CDR3 sequences, about 9.2% of them singletons, with about 2.3% in the top ten. The rearrangement links TRBV5-1 to TRBJ2-1; 8 nucleotides align to TRBD1. The specimen was PBMCs. The clonotype comes from a human donor in good health (CMV status not recorded). Some clones in this sample may be carry-over from other donors' samples. The CDR3 sequence is CASSLPGQVYNEQFF. The CDR3 nucleotides are TGCGCCAGCAGCCTCCCGGGACAGGTCTACAATGAGCAGTTCTTC.